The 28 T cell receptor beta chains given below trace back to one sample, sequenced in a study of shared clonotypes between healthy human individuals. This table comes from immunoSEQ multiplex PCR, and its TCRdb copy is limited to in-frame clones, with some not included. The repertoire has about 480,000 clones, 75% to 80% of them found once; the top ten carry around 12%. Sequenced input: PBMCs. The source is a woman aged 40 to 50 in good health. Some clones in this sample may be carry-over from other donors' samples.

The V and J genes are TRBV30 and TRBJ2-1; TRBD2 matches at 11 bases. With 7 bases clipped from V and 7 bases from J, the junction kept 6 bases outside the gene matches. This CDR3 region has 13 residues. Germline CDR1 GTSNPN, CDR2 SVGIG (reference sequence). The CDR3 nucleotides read TGTGCCTTTCCTAGCGGGAGGATGAATGAGCAGTTCTTC. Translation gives CAFPSGRMNEQFF.

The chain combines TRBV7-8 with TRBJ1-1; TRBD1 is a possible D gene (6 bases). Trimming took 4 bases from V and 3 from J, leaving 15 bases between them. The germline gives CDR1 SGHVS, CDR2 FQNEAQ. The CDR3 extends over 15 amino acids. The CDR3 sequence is CASSSTRDTYTEAFF. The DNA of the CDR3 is TGTGCCAGCAGCTCGACTCGGGACACTTACACTGAAGCTTTCTTT.

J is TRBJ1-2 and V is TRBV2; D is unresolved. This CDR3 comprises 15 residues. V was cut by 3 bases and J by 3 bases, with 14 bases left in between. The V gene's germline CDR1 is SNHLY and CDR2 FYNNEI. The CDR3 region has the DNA TGTGCCAGCAGTGATCTGTACAGTTTGGACTATGGCTACACCTTC. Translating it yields CASSDLYSLDYGYTF.

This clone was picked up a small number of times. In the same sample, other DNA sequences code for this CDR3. DNA for the CDR3: TGTGCCAGCAGTTTACCGGGGGACACTGAAGCTTTCTTT. This translates into CASSLPGDTEAFF. The chain employs TRBV28 and TRBJ1-1, with a tentative D call TRBD1 (5 bases). The V end was cut by 2 bases, the J end by 3 bases, with 7 bases between. Germline values: CDR1 MDHEN, CDR2 SYDVKM. The CDR3 runs 13 residues.

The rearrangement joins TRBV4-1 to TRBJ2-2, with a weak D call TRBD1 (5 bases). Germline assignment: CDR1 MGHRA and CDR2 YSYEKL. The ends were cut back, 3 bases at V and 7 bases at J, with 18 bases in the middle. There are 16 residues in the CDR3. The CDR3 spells CASSQGRLVRVGELFF. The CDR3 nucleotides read TGCGCCAGCAGCCAGGGAAGGCTAGTCAGGGTCGGGGAGCTGTTTTTT.

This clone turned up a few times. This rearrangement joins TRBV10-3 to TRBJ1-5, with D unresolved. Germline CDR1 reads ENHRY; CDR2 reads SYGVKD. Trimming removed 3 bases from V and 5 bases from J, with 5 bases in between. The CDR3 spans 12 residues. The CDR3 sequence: CAISDGDQPQHF. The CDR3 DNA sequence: TGTGCCATCAGTGATGGGGATCAGCCCCAGCATTTT.

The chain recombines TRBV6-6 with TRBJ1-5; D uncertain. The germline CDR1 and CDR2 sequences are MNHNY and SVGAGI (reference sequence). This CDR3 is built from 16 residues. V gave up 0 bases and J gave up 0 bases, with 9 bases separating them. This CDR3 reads CASSYSAGYSNQPQHF. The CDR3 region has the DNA TGTGCCAGCAGTTACTCAGCCGGTTATAGCAATCAGCCCCAGCATTTT.

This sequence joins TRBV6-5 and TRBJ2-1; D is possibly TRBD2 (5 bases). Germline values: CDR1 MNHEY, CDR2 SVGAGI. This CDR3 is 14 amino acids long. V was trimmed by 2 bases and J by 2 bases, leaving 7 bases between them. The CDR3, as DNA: TGTGCCAGCAGTTACCGACTAACCTACAATGAGCAGTTCTTC. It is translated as CASSYRLTYNEQFF.

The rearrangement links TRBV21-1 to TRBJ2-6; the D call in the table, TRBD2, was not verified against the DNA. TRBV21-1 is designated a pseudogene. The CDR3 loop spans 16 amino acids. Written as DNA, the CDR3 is TGTGCCAGCAGCAAGGGGGGTAGCTCTGGGGCCAACGTCCTGACTTTC. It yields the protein CASSKGGSSGANVLTF.

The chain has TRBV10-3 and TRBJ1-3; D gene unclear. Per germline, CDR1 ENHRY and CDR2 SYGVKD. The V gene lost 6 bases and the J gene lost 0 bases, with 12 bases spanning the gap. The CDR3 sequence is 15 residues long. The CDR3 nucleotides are TGTGCCATCAGAAGTTTGGCCAGCTCTGGAAACACCATATATTTT. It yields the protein CAIRSLASSGNTIYF.

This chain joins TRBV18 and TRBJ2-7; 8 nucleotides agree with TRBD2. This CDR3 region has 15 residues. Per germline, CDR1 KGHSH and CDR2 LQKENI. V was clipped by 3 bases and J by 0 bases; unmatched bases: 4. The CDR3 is CASSPGLAPSYEQYF. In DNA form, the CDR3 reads TGTGCCAGCTCACCTGGACTAGCCCCCTCCTACGAGCAGTACTTC.

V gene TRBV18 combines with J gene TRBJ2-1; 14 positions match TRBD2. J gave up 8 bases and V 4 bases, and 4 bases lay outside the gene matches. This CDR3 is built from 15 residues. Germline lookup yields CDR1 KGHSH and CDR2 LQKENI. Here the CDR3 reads CASSLGTSGSHEQFF. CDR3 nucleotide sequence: TGTGCCAGCTCACTGGGGACTAGCGGGAGCCATGAGCAGTTCTTC.

In DNA, the CDR3 is TGTGCCATCAGGGTGACAGGGAGGTCTGATACGCAGTATTTT. This encodes CAIRVTGRSDTQYF. The chain uses TRBV10-3 and TRBJ2-3; perhaps TRBD1 as D (7 bases). Trimming removed 6 bases from V and 6 bases from J, with 16 bases in between. Germline V gene sequence: CDR1 ENHRY, CDR2 SYGVKD. This CDR3 spans 14 amino acids.

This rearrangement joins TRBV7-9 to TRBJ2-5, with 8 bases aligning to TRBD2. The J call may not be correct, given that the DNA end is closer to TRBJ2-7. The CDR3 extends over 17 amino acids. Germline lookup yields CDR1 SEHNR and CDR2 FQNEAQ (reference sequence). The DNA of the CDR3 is TGTGCCAGCAGCTTAGCCGGTTGGAGCGGGAGCCCCTACGAGCAGTACTTC. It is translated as CASSLAGWSGSPYEQYF.

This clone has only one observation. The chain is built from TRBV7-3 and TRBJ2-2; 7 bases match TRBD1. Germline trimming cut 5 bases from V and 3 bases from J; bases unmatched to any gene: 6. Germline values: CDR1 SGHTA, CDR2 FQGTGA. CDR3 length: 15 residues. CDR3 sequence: CASSPRQGYTGELFF. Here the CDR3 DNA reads TGTGCCAGCAGCCCCAGACAGGGCTACACCGGGGAGCTGTTTTTT.

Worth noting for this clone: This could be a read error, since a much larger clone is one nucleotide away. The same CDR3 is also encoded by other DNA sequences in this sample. The CDR3 region is CASSWDTSSTDTQYF. DNA of the CDR3: TGTGCTAGCAGTTGGGACACGAGCTCCACAGATACGCAGTATTTT. The chain is built from TRBV5-4 and TRBJ2-3; a possible D gene is TRBD1 (6 bases). In germline, CDR1 is SGHNT, CDR2 YYREEE (reference sequence). The CDR3 has 15 residues.

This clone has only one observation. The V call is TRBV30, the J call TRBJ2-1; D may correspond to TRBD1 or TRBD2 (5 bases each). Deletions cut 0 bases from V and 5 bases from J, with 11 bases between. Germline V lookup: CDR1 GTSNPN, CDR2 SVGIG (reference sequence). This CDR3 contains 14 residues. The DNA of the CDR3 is TGTGCCTGGAGTGTGGGGGTGGCTAACAATGAGCAGTTCTTC. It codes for CAWSVGVANNEQFF.

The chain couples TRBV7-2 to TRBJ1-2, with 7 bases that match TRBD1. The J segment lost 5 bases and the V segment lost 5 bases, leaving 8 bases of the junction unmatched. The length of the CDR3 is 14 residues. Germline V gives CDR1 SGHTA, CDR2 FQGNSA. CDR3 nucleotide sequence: TGTGCCAGCAGCGTGGCAGGGGGGTCGTATGGCTACACCTTC. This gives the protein CASSVAGGSYGYTF. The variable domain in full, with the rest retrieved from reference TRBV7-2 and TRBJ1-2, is GAGVSQSPSNKVTEKGKDVELRCDPISGHTALYWYRQSLGQGLEFLIYFQGNSAPDKSGLPSDRFSAERTGGSVSTLTIQRTQQEDSAVYLCASSVAGGSYGYTFGSGTRLTVV.

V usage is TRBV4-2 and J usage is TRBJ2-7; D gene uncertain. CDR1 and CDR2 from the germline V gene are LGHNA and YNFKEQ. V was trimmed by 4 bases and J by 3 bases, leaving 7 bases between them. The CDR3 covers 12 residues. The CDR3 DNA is TGTGCCAGCAGCCCAGTAGGCTACGAGCAGTACTTC. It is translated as CASSPVGYEQYF.

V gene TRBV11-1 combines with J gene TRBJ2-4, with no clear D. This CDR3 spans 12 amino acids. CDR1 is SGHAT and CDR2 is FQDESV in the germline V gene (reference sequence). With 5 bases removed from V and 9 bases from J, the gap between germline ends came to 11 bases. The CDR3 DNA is TGTGCCAGCAGCCCTGCGGCCGGCATTCAGTACTTC. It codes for CASSPAAGIQYF.

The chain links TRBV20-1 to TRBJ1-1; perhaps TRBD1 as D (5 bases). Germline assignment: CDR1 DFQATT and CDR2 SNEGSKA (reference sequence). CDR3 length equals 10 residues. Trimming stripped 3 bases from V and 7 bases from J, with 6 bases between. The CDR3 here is CSARDIEAFF. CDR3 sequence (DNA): TGCAGTGCTAGGGACATTGAAGCTTTCTTT.

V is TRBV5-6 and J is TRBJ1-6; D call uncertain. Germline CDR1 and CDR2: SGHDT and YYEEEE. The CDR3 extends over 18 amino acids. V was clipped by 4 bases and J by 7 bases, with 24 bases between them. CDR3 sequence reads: CASSANTGSTKSNSPLHF. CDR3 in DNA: TGTGCCAGCAGCGCGAACACCGGGAGCACTAAGTCGAATTCACCCCTCCACTTT.

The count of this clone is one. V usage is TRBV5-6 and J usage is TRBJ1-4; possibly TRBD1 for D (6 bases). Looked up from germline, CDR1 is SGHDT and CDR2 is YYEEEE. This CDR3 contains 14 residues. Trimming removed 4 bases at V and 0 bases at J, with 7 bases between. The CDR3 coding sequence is TGTGCCAGCAGCCCAGGGGCAACTAATGAAAAACTGTTTTTT. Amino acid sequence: CASSPGATNEKLFF.

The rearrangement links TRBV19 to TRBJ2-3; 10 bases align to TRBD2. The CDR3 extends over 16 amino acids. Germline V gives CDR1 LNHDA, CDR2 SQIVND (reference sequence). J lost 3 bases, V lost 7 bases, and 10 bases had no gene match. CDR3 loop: CASKRLAGAGTDTQYF. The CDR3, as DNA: TGTGCCAGTAAGCGGCTAGCGGGAGCTGGAACAGATACGCAGTATTTT. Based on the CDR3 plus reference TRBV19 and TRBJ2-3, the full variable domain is DGGITQSPKYLFRKEGQNVTLSCEQNLNHDAMYWYRQDPGQGLRLIYYSQIVNDFQKGDIAEGYSVSREKKESFPLTVTSAQKNPTAFYLCASKRLAGAGTDTQYFGPGTRLTVL.

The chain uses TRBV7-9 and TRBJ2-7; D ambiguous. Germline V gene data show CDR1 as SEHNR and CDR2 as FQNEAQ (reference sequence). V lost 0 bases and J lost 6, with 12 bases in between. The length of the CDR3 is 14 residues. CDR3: CASSLAGRYGEQYF. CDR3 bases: TGTGCCAGCAGCTTAGCCGGACGTTACGGCGAGCAGTACTTC.

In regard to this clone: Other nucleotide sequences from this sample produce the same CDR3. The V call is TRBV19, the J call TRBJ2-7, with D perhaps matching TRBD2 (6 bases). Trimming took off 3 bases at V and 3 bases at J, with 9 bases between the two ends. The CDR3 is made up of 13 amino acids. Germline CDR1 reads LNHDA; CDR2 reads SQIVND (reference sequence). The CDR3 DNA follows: TGTGCCAGTAGTATCGGGCGGGGCTACGAGCAGTACTTC. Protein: CASSIGRGYEQYF.

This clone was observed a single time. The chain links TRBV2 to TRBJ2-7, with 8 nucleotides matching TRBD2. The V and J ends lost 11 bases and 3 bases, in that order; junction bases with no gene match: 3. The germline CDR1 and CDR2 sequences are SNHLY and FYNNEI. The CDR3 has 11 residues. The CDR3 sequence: CAGTSGYEQYF. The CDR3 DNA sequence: TGTGCCGGTACTAGCGGCTACGAGCAGTACTTC.

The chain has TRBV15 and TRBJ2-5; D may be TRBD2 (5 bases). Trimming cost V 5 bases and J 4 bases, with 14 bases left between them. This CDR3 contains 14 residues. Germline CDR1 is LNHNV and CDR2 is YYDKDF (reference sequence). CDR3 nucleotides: TGTGCCACCAGCGTCCGAACAGCGGTAGAGACCCAGTACTTC. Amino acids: CATSVRTAVETQYF.